One sample yielded the 31 T cell receptor beta chains listed below, sequenced in a study of response to subunit inactivated influenza vaccine. TCRdb used MiXCR to reprocess the RT-PCR reads, holding one entry per CDR3 protein. This table has 590,000 or so distinct CDR3 sequences, 13% to 15% appearing once. The source was PBMCs from blood, collected 14 days before vaccination. The receptors were sampled from a man aged 45-60 years who received an inactivated influenza vaccine.

Only a few counts were recorded for this clonotype. The chain has TRBV6-5 and TRBJ2-1, with 9 nucleotides matching TRBD2. The germline V gene encodes CDR1 MNHEY and CDR2 SVGAGI. V lost 2 bases, J lost 3 bases, and 8 bases stayed unmatched. This CDR3 comprises 17 residues. The DNA for the CDR3 is TGTGCCAGCAGTTACCAGGGGCGGGAGGGCCGCTACAATGAGCAGTTCTTC. Its protein product is CASSYQGREGRYNEQFF.

This clonotype was counted a single time. The rearrangement joins TRBV2 to TRBJ2-7; 7 bases agree with TRBD1. Germline loops: CDR1 SNHLY, CDR2 FYNNEI. The length of the CDR3 is 13 residues. V gave up 7 bases and J gave up 3 bases; unmatched junction bases: 6. For the CDR3, the DNA is TGTGCCAGCACGTTAAGACAGGGCTACGAGCAGTACTTC. Its protein is CASTLRQGYEQYF.

This clonotype turned up a few times. CDR3 loop: CASRRYEEKLFF. CDR3 in DNA: TGTGCCAGCAGGCGGTACGAAGAAAAACTGTTTTTT. This sequence joins TRBV2 and TRBJ1-4, with D unclear. Germline assignment: CDR1 SNHLY and CDR2 FYNNEI. This CDR3 comprises 12 residues. Trimming took 6 bases from V and 8 from J, leaving 10 bases between them.

V gene TRBV10-3 combines with J gene TRBJ2-7; 12 bases are a match to TRBD2. Unmatched junction bases numbered 8, after V lost 8 bases and J lost 3 bases. CDR3 length: 15 amino acids. Germline-derived CDR1 and CDR2 are ENHRY and SYGVKD. The CDR3 is CAIGLAGRSIYEQYF. The CDR3 nucleotides are TGTGCCATCGGACTAGCGGGGCGGTCGATCTACGAGCAGTACTTC.

The sample holds a few counts of this clonotype. The rearrangement uses TRBV28 and TRBJ2-5, with D perhaps matching TRBD2 (5 bases). V was trimmed by 3 bases and J by 7 bases, leaving 21 bases between them. This CDR3 contains 16 residues. CDR1 is MDHEN and CDR2 is SYDVKM in the germline V gene. The CDR3 coding sequence is TGTGCCAGCAGTTTGGATATGAGCGGAGAGGGTCGGACCCAGTACTTC. As protein: CASSLDMSGEGRTQYF. Together with reference TRBV28 and TRBJ2-5, the CDR3 gives the full variable domain: DVKVTQSSRYLVKRTGEKVFLECVQDMDHENMFWYRQDPGLGLRLIYFSYDVKMKEKGDIPEGYSVSREKKERFSLILESASTNQTSMYLCASSLDMSGEGRTQYFGPGTRLLVL.

The V gene is TRBV4-2, the J gene TRBJ1-2; D gene unclear. V dropped 0 bases and J dropped 3 bases, with 11 bases sitting between them. Germline assignment: CDR1 LGHNA and CDR2 YNFKEQ. This CDR3 has 15 amino acids. CDR3 in DNA: TGTGCCAGCAGCCAAGAGTTCGGGGAGCACTATGGCTACACCTTC. This encodes CASSQEFGEHYGYTF.

The table lists this clonotype with a few counts. The chain employs TRBV6-2 or TRBV6-3 and TRBJ1-1, with D unclear. The germline V and J ends were trimmed by 2 bases and 10 bases, with 11 bases remaining between them. This CDR3 comprises 12 residues. CDR1 MNHEY and CDR2 SVGEGT come from the germline V gene. The CDR3 is CASSYPGRPAFF. The CDR3 DNA follows: TGTGCCAGCAGTTACCCGGGCAGGCCAGCTTTCTTT.

This clonotype was recorded at least ten times. The chain couples TRBV5-1 to TRBJ1-1; a weak D match, TRBD1 (6 bases). V was trimmed by 4 bases and J by 0 bases, leaving 10 bases between them. This CDR3 has 14 residues. Germline V gives CDR1 SGHRS, CDR2 YFSETQ. The CDR3 spells CASSKQGMNTEAFF. The CDR3 nucleotides are TGCGCCAGCAGCAAACAGGGCATGAACACTGAAGCTTTCTTT.

This clonotype has a handful of counts. The DNA is omitted, as the CDR3 cannot be located on it reliably, and the CDR3 follows TCRdb's listing. The genes are TRBV12-3 or TRBV12-4 and TRBJ1-5; the table's D call, TRBD1, was not checked against the DNA. The CDR3 adds up to 16 amino acids, both ends counted. CDR3 sequence: CASSFSGQGGNQPQHF.

The CDR3 DNA follows: TGTGCCAGCAGAGCCTTTGTGGGGTCGAACACCGGGGAGCTGTTTTTT. Translated: CASRAFVGSNTGELFF. The chain employs TRBV12-3 or TRBV12-4 and TRBJ2-2; D is unresolved. CDR3 length: 16 amino acids. The V end was cut by 6 bases, the J end by 0 bases, with 14 bases between.

This clonotype has at least ten counts. The chain employs TRBV10-2 and TRBJ2-1; no clear D gene. Germline CDR1 is WSHSY and CDR2 is SAAADI. This CDR3 is 12 amino acids long. Trimming pared 7 bases from V and 9 bases from J, leaving 13 bases between. CDR3 nucleotide sequence: TGCGCCAGCAACGACGGGTTTGGTGAGCAGTTCTTC. It yields the protein CASNDGFGEQFF.

This clonotype was found a few times. The rearrangement uses TRBV11-1 and TRBJ1-1, with TRBD1 matching 8 bases. V lost 2 bases to trimming and J lost 4 bases; unmatched junction nucleotides: 24. Per the germline V gene, CDR1 is SGHAT and CDR2 is FQDESV (reference sequence). The CDR3 length is 21 residues. The CDR3 spells CASSLLPGQGTDKGFGTEAFF. The CDR3 DNA reads as TGTGCCAGCAGCTTATTGCCCGGACAGGGAACCGACAAGGGCTTTGGCACTGAAGCTTTCTTT.

This clonotype was counted at least ten times. This chain uses TRBV12-3 or TRBV12-4 with TRBJ1-4; tentatively, D is TRBD1 (5 bases). The CDR3 is 15 amino acids. V lost 6 bases and J lost 4, with 15 bases in between. Here the CDR3 reads CASSDPGILNEKLFF. CDR3 DNA sequence: TGTGCCAGCAGCGACCCAGGGATTCTTAATGAAAAACTGTTTTTT.

The chain recombines TRBV20-1 with TRBJ2-1; 9 positions agree with TRBD2. This CDR3 spans 15 amino acids. The germline CDR1 and CDR2 sequences are DFQATT and SNEGSKA (reference sequence). J gave up 4 bases and V 0 bases, and 4 bases lay outside the gene matches. CDR3 protein: CSARDWREGYNEQFF. The DNA of the CDR3 is TGCAGTGCTAGAGATTGGCGGGAGGGGTACAATGAGCAGTTCTTC.

V usage is TRBV4-3 and J usage is TRBJ1-4; 9 bases are shared with TRBD1. Germline V CDR1 and CDR2: LGHNA, YSLEER. The V and J ends lost 0 bases and 6 bases, in that order; junction bases with no gene match: 11. The CDR3 totals 18 residues. The chain's CDR3 is CASSQDIQGAYKDEKLFF. The CDR3 nucleotides are TGCGCCAGCAGCCAAGATATACAGGGGGCGTATAAGGATGAAAAACTGTTTTTT.

The V call is TRBV3-1, the J call TRBJ2-3; TRBD1 agrees at 7 bases. The CDR3 length is 16 residues. Per germline, CDR1 LGHDT and CDR2 YNNKEL (reference sequence). V gave up 1 base and J gave up 2 bases; unmatched junction bases: 6. CDR3 sequence: CASSQGGTDSTDTQYF. In nucleotides, the CDR3 is TGTGCCAGCAGCCAAGGAGGGACAGATTCCACAGATACGCAGTATTTT.

This clonotype was counted only a few times. The rearrangement joins TRBV4-2 to TRBJ2-3; 7 nucleotides match TRBD2. V was clipped by 0 bases and J by 2 bases; unmatched bases: 11. Germline-derived CDR1 and CDR2 are LGHNA and YNFKEQ. This CDR3 comprises 18 residues. The CDR3 DNA reads TGTGCCAGCAGCCAAGAGAGGGATACTAGCGCGTCCACAGATACGCAGTATTTT. The encoded protein is CASSQERDTSASTDTQYF.

The genes are TRBV20-1 and TRBJ2-1; 13 positions match TRBD2. This CDR3 spans 16 amino acids. Germline CDR1 is DFQATT and CDR2 is SNEGSKA (reference sequence). V lost 2 bases, J lost 8 bases, and 9 bases stayed unmatched. This CDR3 is CSARTHGLAGDYEQFF. The CDR3 DNA reads as TGCAGTGCTAGAACTCACGGACTAGCGGGAGACTATGAGCAGTTCTTC.

In its sample, this clonotype was seen many times. The gene calls are TRBV11-2 and TRBJ2-5; D not resolved. The ends were cut back, 0 bases at V and 7 bases at J, with 6 bases in the middle. The CDR3 is 12 residues long. Germline V gene lookup returns CDR1 SGHAT and CDR2 FQNNGV. CDR3 nucleotide sequence: TGTGCCAGCAGCTTAGATCCGCGGACCCAGTACTTC. Translated, it gives CASSLDPRTQYF.

This chain joins TRBV4-3 and TRBJ2-3, with TRBD1 as a possible D gene (6 bases). V lost 0 bases to trimming and J lost 5 bases, with 12 bases between them. Germline V lookup: CDR1 LGHNA, CDR2 YSLEER. The CDR3 consists of 15 residues. In DNA, the CDR3 is TGCGCCAGCAGCCAAGACGGGACAACCGTAGATACGCAGTATTTT. It specifies CASSQDGTTVDTQYF.

This clonotype was recorded a few times. The gene calls are TRBV27 and TRBJ2-1, with 13 bases identical to TRBD2. This CDR3 has 16 amino acids. Per germline, CDR1 MNHEY and CDR2 SMNVEV (reference sequence). The junction had 8 bases not matched to a gene; V was cut back by 4 bases and J by 8 bases. CDR3 sequence reads: CASSSRTSGSLYEQFF. The CDR3 region has the DNA TGTGCCAGCAGTTCCCGGACTAGCGGGAGTCTATATGAGCAGTTCTTC.

This clonotype has a handful of counts. The CDR3 coding sequence is TGTGCCAGCAGCTTAGGACCAGGCGGGAATGAGCAGTTCTTC. Its protein product is CASSLGPGGNEQFF. The rearrangement uses TRBV11-2 and TRBJ2-1; tentatively, D is TRBD2 (5 bases). Germline lookup yields CDR1 SGHAT and CDR2 FQNNGV. Trimming cost V 1 base and J 7 bases, with 11 bases left between them. The CDR3 consists of 14 residues.

This clonotype was found a few times. V and J are TRBV6-2 or TRBV6-3 and TRBJ2-7; D ambiguous. The CDR3 sequence is 12 residues long. With 7 bases removed from V and 2 bases from J, the gap between germline ends came to 9 bases. Looked up from germline, CDR1 is MNHEY and CDR2 is SVGEGT. The CDR3 nucleotides are TGTGCCAGCAATCTGGGGACCTACGAGCAGTACTTC. Translating gives CASNLGTYEQYF.

This clonotype turned up a few times. The J gene is TRBJ2-5, the V gene TRBV24-1; D gene unclear. The length of the CDR3 is 13 residues. V lost 4 bases and J lost 0, with 5 bases in between. The germline V gene has CDR1 KGHDR and CDR2 SFDVKD. CDR3 loop: CATSDAYQETQYF. The CDR3 DNA sequence: TGTGCCACCAGTGACGCGTACCAAGAGACCCAGTACTTC.

This clonotype was found a few times. V is TRBV3-1 and J is TRBJ2-1; D is unresolved. The CDR3 loop spans 12 amino acids. Per the germline V gene, CDR1 is LGHDT and CDR2 is YNNKEL (reference sequence). Trimming cost V 4 bases and J 10 bases, with 11 bases left between them. CDR3 nucleotide sequence: TGTGCCAGCAGCCCGCCTTCCATGGAGCAGTTCTTC. Residues: CASSPPSMEQFF.

The chain couples TRBV12-3 or TRBV12-4 to TRBJ2-2; D is uncertain. The CDR3 covers 13 residues. V lost 5 bases, J lost 6 bases, and 10 bases lay in between. Written as DNA, the CDR3 is TGTGCCAGCAGTCAGAGTGGTTCCGGGGAGCTGTTTTTT. Its protein is CASSQSGSGELFF.

This rearrangement joins TRBV7-9 to TRBJ2-1; tentatively, D is TRBD1 (6 bases). This CDR3 has 14 residues. Deletions cut 8 bases from V and 7 bases from J, with 18 bases between. Germline loops: CDR1 SEHNR, CDR2 FQNEAQ (reference sequence). The CDR3 nucleotides read TGTGCCAGCTCTGGGACACTCGTCTCTAATGAGCAGTTCTTC. Its protein product is CASSGTLVSNEQFF. The full variable domain, rest sourced from reference TRBV7-9 and TRBJ2-1, is DTGVSQNPRHKITKRGQNVTFRCDPISEHNRLYWYRQTLGQGPEFLTYFQNEAQLEKSRLLSDRFSAERPKGSFSTLEIQRTEQGDSAMYLCASSGTLVSNEQFFGPGTRLTVL.

This clonotype was recorded a few times. The chain links TRBV15 to TRBJ2-3; D remains unclear. Germline V lookup: CDR1 LNHNV, CDR2 YYDKDF (reference sequence). The CDR3 consists of 14 residues. Trimming stripped 0 bases from V and 3 bases from J, with 7 bases between. The CDR3 DNA is TGTGCCACCAGCAGAGAGTCCACAACAGATACGCAGTATTTT. This gives the protein CATSRESTTDTQYF.

The rearrangement joins TRBV24-1 to TRBJ2-6; a possible D gene is TRBD2 (5 bases). Germline V gene data show CDR1 as KGHDR and CDR2 as SFDVKD. The CDR3 has 16 residues. With 5 bases removed from V and 0 bases from J, the gap between germline ends came to 10 bases. The CDR3 sequence is CATSAIAGSGANVLTF. In DNA form, the CDR3 reads TGTGCCACCAGTGCCATTGCGGGCTCTGGGGCCAACGTCCTGACTTTC.

This clonotype was counted many times. This chain joins TRBV4-1 and TRBJ1-1; D call uncertain. Germline CDR1 and CDR2: MGHRA and YSYEKL. Trimming took off 1 base at V and 0 bases at J, with 15 bases between the two ends. The length of the CDR3 is 17 residues. The DNA of the CDR3 is TGCGCCAGCAGCCAAGTTCCGCGACGGCGGTTGAACACTGAAGCTTTCTTT. Translation gives CASSQVPRRRLNTEAFF.

A remark on this clonotype: A read error may produce the germline difference seen at one junction end. V is TRBV6-6 and J is TRBJ2-3; D gene uncertain. The CDR3 totals 10 residues. Germline-derived CDR1 and CDR2 are MNHNY and SVGAGI (reference sequence). The CDR3, as DNA: TGTGCCAGCAGCGGCGTCGTCTGGCATTTT. Translation: CASSGVVWHF.